The T cell receptor beta chain under discussion was sequenced for a study of blood T cell repertoires in COVID-19. In the study overall: The United States, Italy and Spain supplied acute and convalescent COVID-19 samples. The cDNA or gDNA used as material had been derived from T cells, B-cell-depleted T cells, or PBMCs.

Cohort 3 donors were reported recovered after two negative PCRs, clearance, or symptom resolution. CDR3 length equals 17 residues. Germline V gene sequence: CDR1 SEHNR, CDR2 FQNEAQ (reference sequence). Germline trimming cut 5 bases from V and 3 bases from J; bases unmatched to any gene: 14. Per the authors' pipeline: Nucleated cell number was recorded as an estimate derived from reference gene primer amplification. Sequencing was performed with immunoSEQ multiplex PCR; in TCRdb, only in-frame clones are kept and a portion is missing. D and trimming were read from the DNA, whereas the V and J calls and clone size are those reported in that table. The sample lists 200,000 to 250,000 clones; about 80% were seen once.

Sequenced: PBMCs or T cells enriched from blood (not recorded which). V gene TRBV7-9 combines with J gene TRBJ2-7, with TRBD2 matching 9 bases. The receptor was isolated from a man in his forties who had recovered from COVID-19. The CDR3 nucleotides are TGTGCCAGCAGCAACCCCACTCGGACTAGCGACCTCTACGAGCAGTACTTC. Encoded protein: CASSNPTRTSDLYEQYF. Looking up the rest from reference TRBV7-9 and TRBJ2-7 gives the full variable domain: DTGVSQNPRHKITKRGQNVTFRCDPISEHNRLYWYRQTLGQGPEFLTYFQNEAQLEKSRLLSDRFSAERPKGSFSTLEIQRTEQGDSAMYLCASSNPTRTSDLYEQYFGPGTRLTVT.